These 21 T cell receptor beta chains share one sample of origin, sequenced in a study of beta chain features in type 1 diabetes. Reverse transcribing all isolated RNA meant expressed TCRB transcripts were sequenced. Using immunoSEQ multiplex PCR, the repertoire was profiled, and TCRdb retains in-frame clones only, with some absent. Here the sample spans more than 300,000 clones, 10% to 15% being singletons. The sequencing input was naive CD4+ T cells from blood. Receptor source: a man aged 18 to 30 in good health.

The CDR3 is CAWSGQAYEQYF. The DNA of the CDR3 is TGTGCCTGGAGTGGTCAGGCGTACGAGCAGTACTTC. The chain couples TRBV30 to TRBJ2-7, with D unclear. CDR3 length: 12 amino acids. In germline, CDR1 is GTSNPN, CDR2 SVGIG (reference sequence). V lost 1 base, J lost 4 bases, and 8 bases lay in between.

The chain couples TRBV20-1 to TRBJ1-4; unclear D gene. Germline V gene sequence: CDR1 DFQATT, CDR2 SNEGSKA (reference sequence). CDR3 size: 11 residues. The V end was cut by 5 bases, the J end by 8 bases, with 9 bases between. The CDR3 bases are TGCAGTGCTTTTCGTGAGGAAAAACTGTTTTTT. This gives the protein CSAFREEKLFF.

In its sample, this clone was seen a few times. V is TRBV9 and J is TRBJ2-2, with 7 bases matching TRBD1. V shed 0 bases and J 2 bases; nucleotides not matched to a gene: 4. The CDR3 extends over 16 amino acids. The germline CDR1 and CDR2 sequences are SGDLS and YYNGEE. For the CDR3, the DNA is TGTGCCAGCAGCGTAGTTTCAGGGGGTAACACCGGGGAGCTGTTTTTT. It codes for CASSVVSGGNTGELFF.

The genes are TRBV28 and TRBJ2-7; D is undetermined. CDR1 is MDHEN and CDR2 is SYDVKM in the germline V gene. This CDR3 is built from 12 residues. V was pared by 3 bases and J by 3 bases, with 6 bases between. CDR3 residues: CASSFKNYEQYF. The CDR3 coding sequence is TGTGCCAGCAGTTTTAAAAACTACGAGCAGTACTTC. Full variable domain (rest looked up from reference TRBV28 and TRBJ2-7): DVKVTQSSRYLVKRTGEKVFLECVQDMDHENMFWYRQDPGLGLRLIYFSYDVKMKEKGDIPEGYSVSREKKERFSLILESASTNQTSMYLCASSFKNYEQYFGPGTRLTVT.

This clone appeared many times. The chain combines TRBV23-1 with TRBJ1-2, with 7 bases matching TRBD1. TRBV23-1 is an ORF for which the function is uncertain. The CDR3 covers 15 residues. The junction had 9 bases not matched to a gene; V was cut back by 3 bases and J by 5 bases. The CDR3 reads CASSHQTGTGYGYTF. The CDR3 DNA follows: TGCGCCAGCAGTCATCAGACAGGGACGGGGTATGGCTACACCTTC.

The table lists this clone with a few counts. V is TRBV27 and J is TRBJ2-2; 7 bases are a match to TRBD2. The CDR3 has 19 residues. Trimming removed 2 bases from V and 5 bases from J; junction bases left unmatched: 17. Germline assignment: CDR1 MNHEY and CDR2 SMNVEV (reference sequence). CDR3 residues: CASSLTTPLRVGGTGELFF. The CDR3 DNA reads TGTGCCAGCAGTTTAACTACCCCTCTCCGGGTGGGAGGGACCGGGGAGCTGTTTTTT.

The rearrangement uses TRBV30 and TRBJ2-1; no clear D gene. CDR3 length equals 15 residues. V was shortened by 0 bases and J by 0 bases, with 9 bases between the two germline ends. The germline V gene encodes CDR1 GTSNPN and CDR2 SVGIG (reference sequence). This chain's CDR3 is CAWSVYQDSYNEQFF. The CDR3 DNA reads TGTGCCTGGAGTGTATACCAGGACTCCTACAATGAGCAGTTCTTC.

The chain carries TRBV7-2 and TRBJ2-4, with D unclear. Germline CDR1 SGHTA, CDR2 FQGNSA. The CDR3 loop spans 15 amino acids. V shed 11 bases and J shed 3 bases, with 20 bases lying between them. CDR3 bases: TGTGCCTCACGGTCCCATGCCCATAGCAAAAACATTCAGTACTTC. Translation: CASRSHAHSKNIQYF. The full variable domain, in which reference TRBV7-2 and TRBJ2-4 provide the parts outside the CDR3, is GAGVSQSPSNKVTEKGKDVELRCDPISGHTALYWYRQSLGQGLEFLIYFQGNSAPDKSGLPSDRFSAERTGGSVSTLTIQRTQQEDSAVYLCASRSHAHSKNIQYFGAGTRLSVL.

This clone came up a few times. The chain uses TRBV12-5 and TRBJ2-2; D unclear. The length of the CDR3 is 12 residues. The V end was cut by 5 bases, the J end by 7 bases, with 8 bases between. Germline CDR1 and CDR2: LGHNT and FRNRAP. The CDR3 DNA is TGTGCTAGTGGTCCCGAGAGCGGGGAGCTGTTTTTT. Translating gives CASGPESGELFF.

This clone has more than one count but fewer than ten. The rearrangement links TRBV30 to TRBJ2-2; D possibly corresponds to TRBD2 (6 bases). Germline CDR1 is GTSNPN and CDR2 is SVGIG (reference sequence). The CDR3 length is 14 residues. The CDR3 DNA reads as TGTGCACTCGGTATGGGGGGTAGTCCCGGGGAGCTGTTTTTT. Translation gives CALGMGGSPGELFF.

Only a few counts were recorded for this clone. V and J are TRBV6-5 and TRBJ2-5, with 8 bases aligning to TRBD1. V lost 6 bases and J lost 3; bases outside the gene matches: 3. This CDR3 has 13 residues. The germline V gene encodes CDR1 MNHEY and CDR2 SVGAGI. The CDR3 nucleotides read TGTGCCAGCAGGGGACAGGCAGAAGAGACCCAGTACTTC. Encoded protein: CASRGQAEETQYF.

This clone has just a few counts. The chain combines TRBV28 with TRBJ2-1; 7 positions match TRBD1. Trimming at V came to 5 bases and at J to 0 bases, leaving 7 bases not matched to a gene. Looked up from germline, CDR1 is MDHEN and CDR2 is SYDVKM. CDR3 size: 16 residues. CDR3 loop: CASSPPGGPSYNEQFF. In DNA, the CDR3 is TGTGCCAGCAGTCCCCCAGGGGGACCCTCCTACAATGAGCAGTTCTTC.

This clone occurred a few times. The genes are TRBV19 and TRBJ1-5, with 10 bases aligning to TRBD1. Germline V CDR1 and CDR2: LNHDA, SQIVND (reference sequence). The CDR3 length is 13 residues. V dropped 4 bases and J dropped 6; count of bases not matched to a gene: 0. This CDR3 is CASSRDRGQPQHF. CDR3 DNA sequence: TGTGCCAGTAGTAGGGACAGGGGTCAGCCCCAGCATTTT.

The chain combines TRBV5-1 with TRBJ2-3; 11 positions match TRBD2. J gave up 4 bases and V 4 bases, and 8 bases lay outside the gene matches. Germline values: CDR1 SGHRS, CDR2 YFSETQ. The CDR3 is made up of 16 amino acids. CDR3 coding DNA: TGCGCCAGCAGCCCGAGGACTAGCGGGTTCGCAGATACGCAGTATTTT. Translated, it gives CASSPRTSGFADTQYF.

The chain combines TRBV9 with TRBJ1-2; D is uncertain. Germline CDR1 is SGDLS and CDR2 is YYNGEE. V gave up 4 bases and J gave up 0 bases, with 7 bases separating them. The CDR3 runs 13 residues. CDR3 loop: CASSTVANYGYTF. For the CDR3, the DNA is TGTGCCAGCAGCACGGTAGCTAACTATGGCTACACCTTC.

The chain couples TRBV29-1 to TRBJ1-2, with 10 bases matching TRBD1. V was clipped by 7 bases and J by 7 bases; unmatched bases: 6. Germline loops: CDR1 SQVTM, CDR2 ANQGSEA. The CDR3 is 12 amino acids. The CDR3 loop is CSAADRGLGYTF. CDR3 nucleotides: TGCAGCGCTGCTGACAGGGGGCTTGGCTACACCTTC.

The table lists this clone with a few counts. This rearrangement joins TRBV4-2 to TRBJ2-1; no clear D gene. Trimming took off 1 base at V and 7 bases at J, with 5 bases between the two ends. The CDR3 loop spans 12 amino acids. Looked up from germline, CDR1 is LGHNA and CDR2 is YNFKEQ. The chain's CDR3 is CASSQGRNEQFF. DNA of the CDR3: TGTGCCAGCAGCCAAGGCAGAAATGAGCAGTTCTTC.

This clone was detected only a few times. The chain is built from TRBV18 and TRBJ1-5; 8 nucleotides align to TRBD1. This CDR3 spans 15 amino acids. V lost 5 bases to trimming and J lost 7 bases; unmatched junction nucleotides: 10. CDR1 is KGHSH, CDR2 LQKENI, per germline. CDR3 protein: CASSFETGAEQPQHF. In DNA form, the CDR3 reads TGTGCCAGCTCATTTGAGACAGGGGCGGAACAGCCCCAGCATTTT. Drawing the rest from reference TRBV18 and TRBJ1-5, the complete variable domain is NAGVMQNPRHLVRRRGQEARLRCSPMKGHSHVYWYRQLPEEGLKFMVYLQKENIIDESGMPKERFSAEFPKEGPSILRIQQVVRGDSAAYFCASSFETGAEQPQHFGDGTRLSIL.

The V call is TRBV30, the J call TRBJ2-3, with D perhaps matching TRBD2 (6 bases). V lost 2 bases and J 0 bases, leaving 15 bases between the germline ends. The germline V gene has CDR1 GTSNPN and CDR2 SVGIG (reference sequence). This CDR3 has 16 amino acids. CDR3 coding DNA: TGTGCCTGGAGTCCCCGGCGGGGCTCTAGCACAGATACGCAGTATTTT. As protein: CAWSPRRGSSTDTQYF.

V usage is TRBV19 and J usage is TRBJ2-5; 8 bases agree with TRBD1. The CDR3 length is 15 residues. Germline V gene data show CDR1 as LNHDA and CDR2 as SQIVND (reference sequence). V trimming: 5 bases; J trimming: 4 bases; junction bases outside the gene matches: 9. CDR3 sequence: CASSSYRGMRETQYF. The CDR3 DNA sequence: TGTGCCAGTAGTTCCTACAGGGGGATGAGAGAGACCCAGTACTTC.

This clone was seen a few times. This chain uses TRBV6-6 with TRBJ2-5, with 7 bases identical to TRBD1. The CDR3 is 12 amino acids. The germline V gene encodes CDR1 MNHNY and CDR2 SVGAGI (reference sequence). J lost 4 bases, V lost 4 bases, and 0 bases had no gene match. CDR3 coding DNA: TGTGCCAGCAGTTCAGGGGGAGAGACCCAGTACTTC. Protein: CASSSGGETQYF.